Below, one T cell receptor beta chain is given with its context. Its target is unknown. Clones were sequenced by immunoSEQ multiplex PCR, and TCRdb holds only the in-frame ones, with some missing. The profile shows 65,000 to 75,000 clones, around 84% of them singletons. The data were taken from a study of T cell responses to AZD1222 COVID-19 vaccine. Study-wide results and caveats: Seropositivity was recorded at baseline in only a handful of AZD1222 recipients. Per reports, nearly half of all spike-specific TCRs target regions that are unmutated in variants. Spike-specific TCR depth and breadth grew after two AZD1222 doses. Donor demographics were predominantly white British with a female majority; clonal diversity may be underestimated.

Trimming took 0 bases from V and 4 from J; bases not matched to a gene: 5. Per germline, CDR1 MNHEY and CDR2 SVGAGI. The CDR3 contains 15 residues. The J gene is TRBJ2-7, the V gene TRBV6-5; 8 bases fit TRBD1. The clonotype originates from an adult in good health. The sequencing here drew on peripheral blood, taken on day 0 of AZD1222 vaccination. The CDR3, as DNA: TGTGCCAGCAGTTACTCTATCAGGGGGCTTTACGAGCAGTACTTC. This gives the protein CASSYSIRGLYEQYF.